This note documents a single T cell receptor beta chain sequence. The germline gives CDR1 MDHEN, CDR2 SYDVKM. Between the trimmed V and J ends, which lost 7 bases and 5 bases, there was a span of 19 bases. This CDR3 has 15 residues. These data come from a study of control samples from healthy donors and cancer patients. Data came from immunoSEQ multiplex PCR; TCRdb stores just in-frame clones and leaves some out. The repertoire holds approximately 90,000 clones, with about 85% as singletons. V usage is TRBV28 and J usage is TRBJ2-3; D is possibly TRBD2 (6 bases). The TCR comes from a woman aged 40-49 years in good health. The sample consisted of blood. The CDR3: CASKTSGSGRDTQYF. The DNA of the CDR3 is TGTGCCAGCAAGACGAGCGGGTCTGGTAGAGATACGCAGTATTTT.